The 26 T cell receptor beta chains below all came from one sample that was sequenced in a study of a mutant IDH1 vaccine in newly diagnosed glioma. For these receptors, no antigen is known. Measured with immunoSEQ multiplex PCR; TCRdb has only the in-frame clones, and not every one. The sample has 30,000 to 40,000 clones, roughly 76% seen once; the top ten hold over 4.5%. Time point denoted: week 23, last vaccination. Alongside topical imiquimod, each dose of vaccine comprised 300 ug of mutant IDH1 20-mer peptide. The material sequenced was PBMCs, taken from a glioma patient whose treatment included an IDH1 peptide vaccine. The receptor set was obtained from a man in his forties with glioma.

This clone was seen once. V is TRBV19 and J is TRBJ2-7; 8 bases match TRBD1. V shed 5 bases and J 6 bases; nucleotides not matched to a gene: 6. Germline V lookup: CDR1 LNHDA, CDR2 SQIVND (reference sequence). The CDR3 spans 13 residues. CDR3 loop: CASSADRAGEQYF. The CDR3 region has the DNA TGTGCCAGTAGTGCGGACAGGGCAGGCGAGCAGTACTTC.

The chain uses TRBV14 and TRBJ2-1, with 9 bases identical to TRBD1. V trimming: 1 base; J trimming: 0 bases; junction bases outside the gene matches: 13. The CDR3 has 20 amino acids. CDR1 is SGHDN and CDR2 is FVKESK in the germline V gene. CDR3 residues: CASSQVLGQGPPSSYNEQFF. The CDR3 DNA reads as TGTGCCAGCAGCCAAGTCTTAGGACAGGGGCCGCCGAGCTCCTACAATGAGCAGTTCTTC. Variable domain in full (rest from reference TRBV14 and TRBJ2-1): EAGVTQFPSHSVIEKGQTVTLRCDPISGHDNLYWYRRVMGKEIKFLLHFVKESKQDESGMPNNRFLAERTGGTYSTLKVQPAELEDSGVYFCASSQVLGQGPPSSYNEQFFGPGTRLTVL.

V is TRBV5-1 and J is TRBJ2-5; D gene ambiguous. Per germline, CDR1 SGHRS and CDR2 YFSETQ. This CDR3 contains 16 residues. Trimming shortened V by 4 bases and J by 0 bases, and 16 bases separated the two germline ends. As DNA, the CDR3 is TGCGCCAGCAGCCTCGACCTCGTAACGTACCAAGAGACCCAGTACTTC. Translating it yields CASSLDLVTYQETQYF.

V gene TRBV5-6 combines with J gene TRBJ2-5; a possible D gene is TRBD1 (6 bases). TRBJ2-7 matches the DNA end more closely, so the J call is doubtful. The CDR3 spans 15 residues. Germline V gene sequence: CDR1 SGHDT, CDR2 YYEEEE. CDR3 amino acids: CASSLLGQPYYEQYF. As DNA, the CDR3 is TGTGCCAGCAGCTTGTTAGGACAGCCCTACTACGAGCAGTACTTC.

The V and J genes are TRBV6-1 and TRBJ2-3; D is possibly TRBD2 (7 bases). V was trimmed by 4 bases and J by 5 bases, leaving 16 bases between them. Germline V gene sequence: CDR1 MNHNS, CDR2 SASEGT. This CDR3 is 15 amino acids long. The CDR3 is CASSALGAGVDTQYF. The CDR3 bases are TGTGCCAGCAGTGCCTTGGGGGCGGGAGTAGATACGCAGTATTTT.

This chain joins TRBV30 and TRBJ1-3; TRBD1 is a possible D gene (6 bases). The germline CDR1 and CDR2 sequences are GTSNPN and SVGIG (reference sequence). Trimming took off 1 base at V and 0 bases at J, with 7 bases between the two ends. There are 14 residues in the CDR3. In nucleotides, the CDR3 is TGTGCCTGGAGTGCAGGGGACTCTGGAAACACCATATATTTT. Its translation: CAWSAGDSGNTIYF.

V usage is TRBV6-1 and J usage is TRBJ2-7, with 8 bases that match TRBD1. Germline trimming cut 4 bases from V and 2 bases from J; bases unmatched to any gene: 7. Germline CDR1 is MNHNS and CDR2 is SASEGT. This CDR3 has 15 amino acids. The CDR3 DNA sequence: TGTGCCAGCAGTGCCCCCGGGACAGGACCCTACGAGCAGTACTTC. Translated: CASSAPGTGPYEQYF.

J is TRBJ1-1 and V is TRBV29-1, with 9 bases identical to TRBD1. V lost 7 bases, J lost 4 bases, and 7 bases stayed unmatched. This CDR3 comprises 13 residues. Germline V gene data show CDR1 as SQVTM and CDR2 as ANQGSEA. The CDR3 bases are TGCAGCGGGAGACAGGGGGGAGGCACTGAAGCTTTCTTT. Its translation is CSGRQGGGTEAFF.

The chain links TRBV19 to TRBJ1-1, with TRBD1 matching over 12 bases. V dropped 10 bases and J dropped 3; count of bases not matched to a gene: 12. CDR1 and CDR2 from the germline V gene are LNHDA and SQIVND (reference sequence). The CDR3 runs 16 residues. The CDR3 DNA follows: TGTGCCACCACCCCGGGACAGGGGGCAGGGTACACTGAAGCTTTCTTT. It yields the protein CATTPGQGAGYTEAFF. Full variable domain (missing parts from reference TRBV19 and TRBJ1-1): DGGITQSPKYLFRKEGQNVTLSCEQNLNHDAMYWYRQDPGQGLRLIYYSQIVNDFQKGDIAEGYSVSREKKESFPLTVTSAQKNPTAFYLCATTPGQGAGYTEAFFGQGTRLTVV.

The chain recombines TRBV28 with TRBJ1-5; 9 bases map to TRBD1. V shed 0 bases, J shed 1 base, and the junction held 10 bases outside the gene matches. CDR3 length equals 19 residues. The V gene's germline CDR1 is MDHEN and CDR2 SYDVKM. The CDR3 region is CASSLWGTGRVGSNQPQHF. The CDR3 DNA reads TGTGCCAGCAGTTTATGGGGGACAGGGCGGGTAGGGAGCAATCAGCCCCAGCATTTT.

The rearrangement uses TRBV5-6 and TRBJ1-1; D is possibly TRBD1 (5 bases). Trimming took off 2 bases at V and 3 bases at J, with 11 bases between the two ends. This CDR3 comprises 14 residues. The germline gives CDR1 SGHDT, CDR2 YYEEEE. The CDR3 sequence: CASSLGQVYTEAFF. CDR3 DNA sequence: TGTGCCAGCAGCTTAGGACAAGTTTACACTGAAGCTTTCTTT.

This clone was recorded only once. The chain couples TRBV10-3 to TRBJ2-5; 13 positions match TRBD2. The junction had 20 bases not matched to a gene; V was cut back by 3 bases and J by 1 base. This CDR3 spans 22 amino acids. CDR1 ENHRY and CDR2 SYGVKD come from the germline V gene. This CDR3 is CAISESEGRRTSGREGQETQYF. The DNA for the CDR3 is TGTGCCATCAGTGAAAGCGAGGGTCGGAGGACTAGCGGGAGAGAGGGCCAAGAGACCCAGTACTTC.

CDR3 DNA sequence: TGCGCCAGCAGCCAAGTTCCGGGAGTTAGCACAGATACGCAGTATTTT. Its translation: CASSQVPGVSTDTQYF. The chain uses TRBV4-3 and TRBJ2-3; D is perhaps TRBD2 (6 bases). The CDR3 length is 16 residues. The V and J ends lost 1 base and 0 bases respectively, with 11 bases between them. Germline V gives CDR1 LGHNA, CDR2 YSLEER.

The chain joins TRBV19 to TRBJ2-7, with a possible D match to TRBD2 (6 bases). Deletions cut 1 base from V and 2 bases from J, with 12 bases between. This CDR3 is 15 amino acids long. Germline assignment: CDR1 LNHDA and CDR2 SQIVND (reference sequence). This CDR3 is CASSIGGSGTYEQYF. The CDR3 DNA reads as TGTGCCAGTAGTATAGGTGGTAGCGGAACCTACGAGCAGTACTTC.

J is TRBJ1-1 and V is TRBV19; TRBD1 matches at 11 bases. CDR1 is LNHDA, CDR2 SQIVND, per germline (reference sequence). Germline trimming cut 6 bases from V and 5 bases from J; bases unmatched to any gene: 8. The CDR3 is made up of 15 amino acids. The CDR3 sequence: CASRAGTGGLTEAFF. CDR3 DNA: TGTGCCAGTAGAGCAGGGACAGGGGGTTTGACTGAAGCTTTCTTT. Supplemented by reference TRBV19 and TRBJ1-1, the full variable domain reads DGGITQSPKYLFRKEGQNVTLSCEQNLNHDAMYWYRQDPGQGLRLIYYSQIVNDFQKGDIAEGYSVSREKKESFPLTVTSAQKNPTAFYLCASRAGTGGLTEAFFGQGTRLTVV.

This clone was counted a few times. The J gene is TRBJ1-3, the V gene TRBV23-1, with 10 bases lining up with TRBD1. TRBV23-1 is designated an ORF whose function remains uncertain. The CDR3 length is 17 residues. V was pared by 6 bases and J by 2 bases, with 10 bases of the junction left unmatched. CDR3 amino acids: CASRIRDRGAAGNTIYF. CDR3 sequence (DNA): TGCGCCAGCAGAATCCGGGACAGGGGCGCGGCTGGAAACACCATATATTTT.

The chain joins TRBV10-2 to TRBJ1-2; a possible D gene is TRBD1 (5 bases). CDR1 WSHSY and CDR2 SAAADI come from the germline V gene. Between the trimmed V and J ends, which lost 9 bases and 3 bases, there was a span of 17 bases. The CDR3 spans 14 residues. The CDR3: CASRAGGYDYGYTF. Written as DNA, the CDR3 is TGCGCCAGTAGGGCCGGGGGGTATGACTATGGCTACACCTTC.

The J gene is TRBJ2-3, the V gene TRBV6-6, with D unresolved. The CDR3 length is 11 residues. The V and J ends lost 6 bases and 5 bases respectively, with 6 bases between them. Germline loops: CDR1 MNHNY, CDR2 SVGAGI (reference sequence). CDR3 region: CASRIEDTQYF. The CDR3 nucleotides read TGTGCCAGCAGGATCGAAGATACGCAGTATTTT.

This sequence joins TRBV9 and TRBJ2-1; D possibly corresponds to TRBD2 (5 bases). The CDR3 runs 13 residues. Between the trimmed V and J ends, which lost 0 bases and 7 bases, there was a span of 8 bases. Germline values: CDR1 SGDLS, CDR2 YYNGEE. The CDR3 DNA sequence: TGTGCCAGCAGCGTAGGGACTGGTAATGAGCAGTTCTTC. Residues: CASSVGTGNEQFF.

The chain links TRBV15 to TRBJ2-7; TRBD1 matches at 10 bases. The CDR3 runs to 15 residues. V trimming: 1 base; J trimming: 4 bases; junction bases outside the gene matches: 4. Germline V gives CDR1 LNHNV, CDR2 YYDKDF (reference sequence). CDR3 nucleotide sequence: TGTGCCACCAGCAGAGCGACAGGGGGCATTTACGAGCAGTACTTC. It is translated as CATSRATGGIYEQYF.

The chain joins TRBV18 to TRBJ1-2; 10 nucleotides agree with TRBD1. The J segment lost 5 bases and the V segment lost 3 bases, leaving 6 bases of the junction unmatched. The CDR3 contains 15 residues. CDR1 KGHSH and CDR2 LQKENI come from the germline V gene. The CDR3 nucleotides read TGTGCCAGCTCACCGTTGGACAGGGGGGAATATGGCTACACCTTC. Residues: CASSPLDRGEYGYTF.

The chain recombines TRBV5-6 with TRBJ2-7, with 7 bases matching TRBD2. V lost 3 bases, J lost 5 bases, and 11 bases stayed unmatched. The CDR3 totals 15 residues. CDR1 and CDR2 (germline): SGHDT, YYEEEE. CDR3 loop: CASSSDPTSSHEQYF. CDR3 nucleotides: TGTGCCAGCAGCTCCGATCCGACTAGCAGCCACGAGCAGTACTTC.

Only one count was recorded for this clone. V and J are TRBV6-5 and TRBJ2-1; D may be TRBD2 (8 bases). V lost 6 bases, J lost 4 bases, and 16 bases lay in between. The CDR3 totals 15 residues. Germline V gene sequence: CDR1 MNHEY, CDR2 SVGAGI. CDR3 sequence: CASRKGASGYNEQFF. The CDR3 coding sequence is TGTGCCAGCAGGAAGGGGGCTAGCGGGTACAATGAGCAGTTCTTC.

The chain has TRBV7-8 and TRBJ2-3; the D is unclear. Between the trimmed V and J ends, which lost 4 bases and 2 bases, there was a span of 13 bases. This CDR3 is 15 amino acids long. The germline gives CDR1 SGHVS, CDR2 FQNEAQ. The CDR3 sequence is CASSYDWISTDTQYF. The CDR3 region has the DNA TGTGCCAGCAGCTACGACTGGATATCCACAGATACGCAGTATTTT.

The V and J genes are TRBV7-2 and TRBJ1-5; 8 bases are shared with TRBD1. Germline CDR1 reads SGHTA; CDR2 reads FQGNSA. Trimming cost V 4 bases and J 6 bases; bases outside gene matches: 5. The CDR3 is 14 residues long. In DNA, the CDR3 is TGTGCCAGCAGCTCAGGACAGGGAGGTCAGCCCCAGCATTTT. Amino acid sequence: CASSSGQGGQPQHF.

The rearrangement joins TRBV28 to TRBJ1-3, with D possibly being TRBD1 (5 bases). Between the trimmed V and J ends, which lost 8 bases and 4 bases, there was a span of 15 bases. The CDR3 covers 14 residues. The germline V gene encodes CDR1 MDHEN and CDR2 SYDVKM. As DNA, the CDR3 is TGTGCCAGCCGCGTTGTCTGGGGGGGAAACACCATATATTTT. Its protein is CASRVVWGGNTIYF. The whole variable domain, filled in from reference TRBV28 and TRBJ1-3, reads DVKVTQSSRYLVKRTGEKVFLECVQDMDHENMFWYRQDPGLGLRLIYFSYDVKMKEKGDIPEGYSVSREKKERFSLILESASTNQTSMYLCASRVVWGGNTIYFGEGSWLTVV.